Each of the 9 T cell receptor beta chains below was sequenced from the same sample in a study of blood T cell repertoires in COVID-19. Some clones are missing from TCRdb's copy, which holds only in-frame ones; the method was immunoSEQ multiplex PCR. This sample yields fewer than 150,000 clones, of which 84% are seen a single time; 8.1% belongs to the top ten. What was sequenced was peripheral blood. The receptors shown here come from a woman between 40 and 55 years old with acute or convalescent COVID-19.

The CDR3 DNA is TGTGCCAGCATCGAGTCCCCCTACGAGCAGTACTTC. Protein sequence: CASIESPYEQYF. The V and J genes are TRBV6-5 and TRBJ2-7; no definite D call. Germline loops: CDR1 MNHEY, CDR2 SVGAGI. The germline V and J ends were trimmed by 7 bases and 2 bases, with 9 bases remaining between them. The CDR3 length is 12 residues.

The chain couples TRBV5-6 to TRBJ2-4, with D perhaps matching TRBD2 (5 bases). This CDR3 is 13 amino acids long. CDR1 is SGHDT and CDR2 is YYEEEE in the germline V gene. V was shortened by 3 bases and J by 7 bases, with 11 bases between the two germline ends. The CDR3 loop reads CASSSLERNIQYF. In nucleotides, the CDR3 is TGTGCCAGCAGCTCACTAGAAAGGAACATTCAGTACTTC.

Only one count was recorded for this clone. The CDR3, as DNA: TGTGCCAGTGGACAGATTCATCGCACAGATACGCAGTATTTT. As protein: CASGQIHRTDTQYF. The chain recombines TRBV6-5 with TRBJ2-3, with a weak D call TRBD1 (6 bases). Germline-derived CDR1 and CDR2 are MNHEY and SVGAGI. The CDR3 consists of 14 residues. The germline V and J ends were trimmed by 9 bases and 1 base, with 14 bases remaining between them.

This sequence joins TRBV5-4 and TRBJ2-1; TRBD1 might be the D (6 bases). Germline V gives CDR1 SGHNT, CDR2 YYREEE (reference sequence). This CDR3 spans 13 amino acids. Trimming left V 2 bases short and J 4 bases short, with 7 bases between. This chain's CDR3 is CASSFTGYNEQFF. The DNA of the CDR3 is TGTGCCAGCAGCTTCACAGGGTACAATGAGCAGTTCTTC.

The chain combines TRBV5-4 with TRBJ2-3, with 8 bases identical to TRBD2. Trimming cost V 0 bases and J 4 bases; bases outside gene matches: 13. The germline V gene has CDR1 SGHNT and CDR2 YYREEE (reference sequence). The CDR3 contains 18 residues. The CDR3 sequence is CASSLDYGPVAGSDTQYF. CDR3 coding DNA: TGTGCCAGCAGCTTGGATTACGGTCCTGTAGCGGGGTCAGATACGCAGTATTTT.

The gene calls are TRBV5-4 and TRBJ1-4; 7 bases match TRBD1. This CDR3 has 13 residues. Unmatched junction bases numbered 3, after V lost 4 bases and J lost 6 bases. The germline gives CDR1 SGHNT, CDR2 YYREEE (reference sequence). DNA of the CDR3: TGTGCCAGCAGCCGGACAGGATATGAAAAACTGTTTTTT. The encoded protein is CASSRTGYEKLFF.

The CDR3 coding sequence is TGCGCCAGCAGCTTGCTGCGGGGGGCGAATGAGCAGTTCTTC. This encodes CASSLLRGANEQFF. The V call is TRBV5-1, the J call TRBJ2-1; 8 bases map to TRBD2. With V trimmed by 1 base and J by 7 bases, 4 bases remained unmatched. Germline V lookup: CDR1 SGHRS, CDR2 YFSETQ. The CDR3 length is 14 residues.

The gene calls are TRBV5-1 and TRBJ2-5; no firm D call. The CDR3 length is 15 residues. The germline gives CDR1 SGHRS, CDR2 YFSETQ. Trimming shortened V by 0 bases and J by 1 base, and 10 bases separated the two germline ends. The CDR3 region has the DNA TGCGCCAGCAGCTTGGGTCAGACTTCCCAAGAGACCCAGTACTTC. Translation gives CASSLGQTSQETQYF.

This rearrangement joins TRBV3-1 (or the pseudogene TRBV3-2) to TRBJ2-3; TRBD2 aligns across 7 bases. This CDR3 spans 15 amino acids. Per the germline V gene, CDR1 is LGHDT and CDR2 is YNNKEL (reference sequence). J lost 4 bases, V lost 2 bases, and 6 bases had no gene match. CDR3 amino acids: CASSQTRGVPDTQYF. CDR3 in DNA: TGTGCCAGCAGCCAAACCCGGGGGGTCCCAGATACGCAGTATTTT.